This TCR beta chain was documented in a study of T-cell memory formation after mild COVID-19. Findings and caveats of the study: CM and EM subsets held most contracting CD4+ clones; EMRA held CD8+ ones.

The CDR3 length is 12 residues. The germline V gene encodes CDR1 MNHNY and CDR2 SVGAGI (reference sequence). V shed 10 bases and J shed 6 bases, with 14 bases lying between them. At least ten counts were recorded for this clonotype. Its specificity is unknown. Using constant-segment primers, 5'RACE produced TCR alpha and TCR beta cDNA libraries carrying sample barcodes and UMIs. TCRdb redid the calling of the 5' RACE reads with MiXCR, one entry per CDR3 protein. The sample carries some 54,000 distinct CDR3 sequences, around a tenth recorded once. V and J are TRBV6-6 and TRBJ2-3; weak D call: TRBD2 (6 bases). This clonotype was sampled from a man younger than 35 who had mild COVID-19 (a few samples of this study predate the infection). Cell type and time point are not known. The sequenced sample was PBMCs or a T cell subset sorted from them (not recorded which). The CDR3, as DNA: TGTGCCACCGCACCTCGGGGGGATACGCAGTATTTT. It codes for CATAPRGDTQYF.